The present T cell receptor (beta chain) was sequenced within a study of T-cell reconstitution after alpha-beta-depleted transplantation in children. Unique molecular identifiers were used to barcode this TCRbeta library. TCRdb re-analysed the PCR reads in MiXCR, keeping a single row per CDR3 protein. Counted here are approximately 980,000 distinct CDR3 sequences, around 30% occurring once; the ten biggest clones make up roughly 28%. The CDR3 extends over 16 amino acids. Between the trimmed V and J ends, which lost 4 bases and 8 bases, there was a span of 21 bases. Germline-derived CDR1 and CDR2 are SGHRS and YFSETQ.

The chain carries TRBV5-1 and TRBJ1-4, with unresolved D. The material sequenced was PBMCs, mostly from graft donor cells, taken 360 days after TCRalphabeta/CD19-depleted stem cell transplant. The TCR originated in a boy under two years old who had a stem cell transplant for SCID, so the T cells may come from the graft donor. The CDR3 sequence is CASSLNAVTTGEKLFF. In DNA, the CDR3 is TGCGCCAGCAGCCTGAATGCAGTCACAACCGGAGAAAAACTGTTTTTT. The whole variable domain, remainder taken from reference TRBV5-1 and TRBJ1-4, is KAGVTQTPRYLIKTRGQQVTLSCSPISGHRSVSWYQQTPGQGLQFLFEYFSETQRNKGNFPGRFSGRQFSNSRSEMNVSTLELGDSALYLCASSLNAVTTGEKLFFGSGTQLSVL.